The rows below give T cell receptor beta chains drawn from one sample of a study of T cell responses to AZD1222 COVID-19 vaccine. Profiling relied on immunoSEQ multiplex PCR, and the TCRdb table lists in-frame clones only, not all of them. The sample yields around 160,000 clones, 75% to 95% seen once. Here the sequenced sample was peripheral blood, taken on day 0 of MenACWY control vaccination. These receptor sequences come from an adult in good health. The conserved cysteine and the conserved F or W are not part of the CDR3 here.

>TRBJ2-1|TRBV30
AWSNGASNEQF
>TRBJ1-1|TRBV19
ASSKTVMSTEAF
>TRBJ1-6|TRBV3-1/TRBV3-2
ASSHQGNNSPLH
>TRBJ2-3|TRBV5-1
ASSLGDLTDTQY
>TRBJ1-1|TRBV5-1
ASSFRQGAGGTEAF
>TRBJ2-2|TRBV19
ASSPEINTGELF
>TRBJ2-2|TRBV10-3
AISAQAPGTGELF
>TRBJ2-5|TRBV18
ASSPNFQETQY
>TRBJ2-3|TRBV10-3
AIGGLAGGSTDTQY
>TRBJ1-1|TRBV27
ASSFAPNTEAF
>TRBJ2-5|TRBV7-9
ASSPGGRETQY
>TRBJ1-2|TRBV18
ASSPADYGYT
>TRBJ1-1|TRBV19
ASRLGLNTEAF
>TRBJ2-7|TRBV5-5
ASSLRQGSYEQY
>TRBJ1-1|TRBV28
ASRGTGYDTEAF
>TRBJ2-5|TRBV5-5
ASSFPGQGQETQY
>TRBJ1-1|TRBV30
AWSGSTPNLRAWNTEAF
>TRBJ1-1|TRBV2
ASRPEHLRRANTEAF
>TRBJ2-1|TRBV10-3
AIEPAGGFNEQF